The 13 T cell receptor beta chains given below trace back to one sample, sequenced in a study of human T cells and chemical hapten exposure. TCRdb reprocessed the RACE reads with MiXCR, giving one entry per CDR3 protein. The sample has some 120,000 distinct CDR3 sequences, about 12% seen once. Time point defined: patch test 1, 2 weeks after DPC sensitization. Treatment noted: therapeutic diphenylcyclopropenone sensitization with weekly scalp DPC. The sequenced sample was whole blood, obtained in connection with sensitization to the hapten diphenylcyclopropenone (DPC). The receptors shown here come from a woman aged 45-65 years with alopecia areata. Some clones in this sample may be carry-over from other donors' samples.

The sample holds many counts of this clonotype. V and J are TRBV6-5 and TRBJ1-2; 8 bases are shared with TRBD1. Trimming cost V 2 bases and J 0 bases; bases outside gene matches: 8. This CDR3 spans 17 amino acids. Germline loops: CDR1 MNHEY, CDR2 SVGAGI. CDR3 sequence: CASSYLGQGKTNYGYTF. In DNA form, the CDR3 reads TGTGCCAGCAGTTACCTAGGACAGGGAAAAACTAACTATGGCTACACCTTC.

This clonotype appeared many times. The V call is TRBV6-2 or TRBV6-3, the J call TRBJ2-3; possibly TRBD2 for D (6 bases). The CDR3 totals 16 residues. Germline lookup yields CDR1 MNHEY and CDR2 SVGEGT. Trimming shortened V by 5 bases and J by 3 bases, and 18 bases separated the two germline ends. The CDR3 loop is CASSSRWTKLTDTQYF. The CDR3 DNA sequence: TGTGCCAGCAGTAGCCGCTGGACTAAATTAACAGATACGCAGTATTTT.

This clonotype came up a few times. The rearrangement uses TRBV7-2 and TRBJ2-1, with unresolved D. Germline assignment: CDR1 SGHTA and CDR2 FQGNSA. Trimming removed 6 bases at V and 6 bases at J, with 12 bases between. The CDR3 contains 13 residues. The CDR3 is CASRGPNLNEQFF. DNA of the CDR3: TGTGCCAGCAGGGGCCCTAATCTCAATGAGCAGTTCTTC.

The rearrangement links TRBV18 to TRBJ1-1; 8 nucleotides align to TRBD1. The CDR3 runs 17 residues. Per the germline V gene, CDR1 is KGHSH and CDR2 is LQKENI. V shed 7 bases, J shed 0 bases, and the junction held 13 bases outside the gene matches. CDR3 bases: TGTGCCAGCTTTTCAGGGGGCGGGAGAATACTGAACACTGAAGCTTTCTTT. Protein product: CASFSGGGRILNTEAFF.

The chain is built from TRBV29-1 and TRBJ2-1; tentative D call: TRBD1 (6 bases). The CDR3 totals 11 residues. CDR1 is SQVTM, CDR2 ANQGSEA, per germline. The V and J ends lost 1 base and 8 bases respectively, with 6 bases between them. The CDR3 loop is CSVEGTDEQFF. As DNA, the CDR3 is TGCAGCGTTGAAGGGACAGATGAGCAGTTCTTC.

This clonotype was counted at least ten times. This chain connects TRBV11-3 to TRBJ1-1; D is unresolved. CDR3 size: 13 residues. Germline V gene sequence: CDR1 SGHNT, CDR2 YENEEA. Trimming shortened V by 5 bases and J by 3 bases, and 10 bases separated the two germline ends. CDR3 sequence: CASSQEYDTEAFF. The CDR3 DNA follows: TGTGCCAGCAGCCAGGAGTACGACACTGAAGCTTTCTTT.

This clonotype came up a few times. The chain carries TRBV12-3 or TRBV12-4 and TRBJ1-1; possible D gene TRBD1, 5 bases. The CDR3 contains 13 residues. Trimming cost V 5 bases and J 1 base, with 8 bases left between them. The CDR3 reads CASSVQENTEAFF. As DNA, the CDR3 is TGTGCCAGCAGTGTACAGGAGAACACTGAAGCTTTCTTT.

Of note for this clonotype: The junction departs from the called germline gene at one end, perhaps through a read error. The chain links TRBV20-1 to TRBJ1-6; D unresolved. Germline lookup yields CDR1 DFQATT and CDR2 SNEGSKA (reference sequence). The CDR3 consists of 15 residues. This chain's CDR3 is CSAPTHGQQASSLHF. The CDR3 DNA reads as TGCAGTGCCCCGACCCACGGTCAGCAGGCTTCATCCCTCCACTTT.

The rearrangement links TRBV3-1 to TRBJ1-5, with D uncertain. CDR1 LGHDT and CDR2 YNNKEL come from the germline V gene (reference sequence). V was cut by 0 bases and J by 5 bases, with 11 bases left in between. This CDR3 has 15 residues. The CDR3 DNA is TGTGCCAGCAGCCAAGATCCCGCAAACGATCAGCCCCAGCATTTT. Translated: CASSQDPANDQPQHF.

The V call is TRBV11-3, the J call TRBJ2-3; D unclear. V was shortened by 2 bases and J by 4 bases, with 7 bases between the two germline ends. Germline V gene sequence: CDR1 SGHNT, CDR2 YENEEA. This CDR3 is 13 amino acids long. The CDR3 sequence is CASSLSRPDTQYF. In DNA, the CDR3 is TGTGCCAGCAGCTTAAGCCGACCAGATACGCAGTATTTT.

In its sample, this clonotype was seen many times. This chain connects TRBV3-1 to TRBJ1-2; D is uncertain. V lost 4 bases, J lost 8 bases, and 14 bases lay in between. This CDR3 comprises 13 residues. CDR1 LGHDT and CDR2 YNNKEL come from the germline V gene (reference sequence). Written as DNA, the CDR3 is TGTGCCAGCAGCCCGCTAGGCGGCGGGGGCTACACCTTC. Protein product: CASSPLGGGGYTF.

This clonotype was counted between two and nine times. This chain uses TRBV10-1 with TRBJ2-2; D is ambiguous. The CDR3 length is 13 residues. V dropped 7 bases and J dropped 0 bases, with 6 bases sitting between them. The germline V gene encodes CDR1 WNHNN and CDR2 SYGVQD (reference sequence). This chain's CDR3 is CASKETNTGELFF. In nucleotides, the CDR3 is TGCGCCAGCAAAGAAACGAACACCGGGGAGCTGTTTTTT.

This clonotype was observed a handful of times. The chain joins TRBV29-1 to TRBJ1-4, with unresolved D. CDR3 length equals 13 residues. Trimming pared 4 bases from V and 5 bases from J, leaving 11 bases between. CDR1 is SQVTM, CDR2 ANQGSEA, per germline. DNA of the CDR3: TGCAGCGTTGTAGGGTACGGGAATGAAAAACTGTTTTTT. This encodes CSVVGYGNEKLFF.